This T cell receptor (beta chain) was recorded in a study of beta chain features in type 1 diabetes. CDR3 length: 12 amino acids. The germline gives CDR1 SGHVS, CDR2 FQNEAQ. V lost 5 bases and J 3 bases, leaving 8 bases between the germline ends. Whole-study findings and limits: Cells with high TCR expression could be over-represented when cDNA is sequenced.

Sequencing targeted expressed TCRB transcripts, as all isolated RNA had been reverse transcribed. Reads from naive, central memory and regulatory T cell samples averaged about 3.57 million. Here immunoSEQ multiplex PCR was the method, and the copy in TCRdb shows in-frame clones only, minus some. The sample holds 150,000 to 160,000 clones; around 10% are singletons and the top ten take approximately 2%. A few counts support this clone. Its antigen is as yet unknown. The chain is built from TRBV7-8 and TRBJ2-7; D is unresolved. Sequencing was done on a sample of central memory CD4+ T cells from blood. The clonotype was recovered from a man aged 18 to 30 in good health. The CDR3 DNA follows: TGTGCCAGCAGCCCTATTCGCTACGAGCAGTACTTC. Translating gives CASSPIRYEQYF.